Each of the 18 T cell receptor beta chains below was sequenced from the same sample in a study of cytomegalovirus exposure and HLA in healthy donors. The PCR had 60 Vbeta and 13 Jbeta primers. Using immunoSEQ multiplex PCR, the repertoire was profiled, and TCRdb retains in-frame clones only, with some absent. The sample shows 55,000 to 80,000 clones, around 75% of them seen only once. The specimen was PBMCs. The receptors here all came from a man between 60 and 70 years old in good health and CMV-seropositive.

The gene calls are TRBV27 and TRBJ2-7; 10 bases align to TRBD2. CDR1 and CDR2 from the germline V gene are MNHEY and SMNVEV (reference sequence). This CDR3 comprises 16 residues. The junction had 14 bases not matched to a gene; V was cut back by 5 bases and J by 7 bases. The CDR3 DNA follows: TGTGCCAGCAGTCCTACCTCGCTAGCGGGAGCGCTGGAGCAGTACTTC. Residues: CASSPTSLAGALEQYF.

CDR3 DNA: TGTGCCAGCAGTGCGATCGCGGGGTTCGGGGAGCTGTTTTTT. Protein: CASSAIAGFGELFF. The gene calls are TRBV2 and TRBJ2-2; possibly TRBD2 for D (6 bases). Trimming stripped 4 bases from V and 7 bases from J, with 13 bases between. CDR3 length: 14 amino acids. Germline-derived CDR1 and CDR2 are SNHLY and FYNNEI.

The J gene is TRBJ2-7, the V gene TRBV7-2; 8 bases are a match to TRBD1. Germline V gives CDR1 SGHTA, CDR2 FQGNSA. The length of the CDR3 is 16 residues. Unmatched junction bases numbered 10, after V lost 3 bases and J lost 3 bases. CDR3 in amino acids: CASSFNRQGLNYEQYF. CDR3 in DNA: TGTGCCAGCAGCTTCAACCGACAGGGGCTAAACTACGAGCAGTACTTC.

The chain joins TRBV10-1 to TRBJ2-7, with a possible D match to TRBD2 (5 bases). This CDR3 is 13 amino acids long. Trimming stripped 6 bases from V and 6 bases from J, with 15 bases between. The V gene's germline CDR1 is WNHNN and CDR2 SYGVQD (reference sequence). CDR3 DNA: TGCGCCAGCAGCCGTAGCGCCTACGGCGAGCAGTACTTC. It yields the protein CASSRSAYGEQYF.

In this sample, this clone turned up a few times. The CDR3 region has the DNA TGTGCCAGCAGCTGGTCAACTCGAGAGCAGTACTTC. Protein product: CASSWSTREQYF. This rearrangement joins TRBV6-5 to TRBJ2-7; D is undetermined. The V gene's germline CDR1 is MNHEY and CDR2 SVGAGI. V lost 6 bases to trimming and J lost 7 bases, with 13 bases between them. The CDR3 totals 12 residues.

The chain uses TRBV5-1 and TRBJ2-7; 8 bases are a match to TRBD1. The junction had 3 bases not matched to a gene; V was cut back by 3 bases and J by 4 bases. CDR1 SGHRS and CDR2 YFSETQ come from the germline V gene. This CDR3 is 13 amino acids long. The CDR3 region has the DNA TGCGCCAGCAGCTACACAGGGGGATACGAGCAGTACTTC. This gives the protein CASSYTGGYEQYF.

V and J are TRBV5-1 and TRBJ2-3; 7 nucleotides line up with TRBD1. This CDR3 comprises 15 residues. The junction had 4 bases not matched to a gene; V was cut back by 3 bases and J by 0 bases. In germline, CDR1 is SGHRS, CDR2 YFSETQ. The CDR3 loop reads CASSYQGVSTDTQYF. In DNA form, the CDR3 reads TGCGCCAGCAGCTACCAGGGGGTAAGCACAGATACGCAGTATTTT. The full variable domain, completed using reference TRBV5-1 and TRBJ2-3, is KAGVTQTPRYLIKTRGQQVTLSCSPISGHRSVSWYQQTPGQGLQFLFEYFSETQRNKGNFPGRFSGRQFSNSRSEMNVSTLELGDSALYLCASSYQGVSTDTQYFGPGTRLTVL.

This clone was picked up a small number of times. The chain couples TRBV19 to TRBJ2-3; D may be TRBD1 (6 bases). In germline, CDR1 is LNHDA, CDR2 SQIVND (reference sequence). The CDR3 is 14 residues long. The V end lost 3 bases, the J end lost 2 bases, and 9 bases lay between the germline ends. CDR3 sequence: CASSMGANTDTQYF. In DNA, the CDR3 is TGTGCCAGTAGTATGGGGGCCAACACAGATACGCAGTATTTT.

The CDR3: CASSFRGGASNQPQHF. CDR3 nucleotides: TGTGCCAGCAGCTTTAGAGGGGGCGCGAGCAATCAGCCCCAGCATTTT. The chain links TRBV7-8 to TRBJ1-5; TRBD1 matches at 7 bases. CDR3 length: 16 residues. V lost 3 bases to trimming and J lost 1 base; unmatched junction nucleotides: 6. Germline assignment: CDR1 SGHVS and CDR2 FQNEAQ.

The chain uses TRBV27 and TRBJ1-1; D is possibly TRBD1 (6 bases). Trimming shortened V by 8 bases and J by 1 base, and 14 bases separated the two germline ends. The CDR3 has 14 amino acids. CDR1 and CDR2 (germline): MNHEY, SMNVEV (reference sequence). This chain's CDR3 is CASRTMGQNTEAFF. The CDR3, as DNA: TGTGCCAGCCGTACTATGGGACAGAACACTGAAGCTTTCTTT.

This clone was observed once. The CDR3 coding sequence is TGTGCCAGCAGCCCCGGACAGGGGCTAACCGGGGAGCTGTTTTTT. It translates to CASSPGQGLTGELFF. The chain has TRBV5-5 and TRBJ2-2, with TRBD1 identical over 9 bases. The germline V gene encodes CDR1 SGHKS and CDR2 YYEKEE (reference sequence). The length of the CDR3 is 15 residues. V gave up 4 bases and J gave up 5 bases; unmatched junction bases: 6.

The chain combines TRBV6-1 with TRBJ1-5, with no clear D. The ends were cut back, 2 bases at V and 11 bases at J, with 7 bases in the middle. This CDR3 spans 11 amino acids. The V gene's germline CDR1 is MNHNS and CDR2 SASEGT. Here the CDR3 reads CASSERQAQHF. The CDR3 coding sequence is TGTGCCAGCAGTGAACGCCAGGCCCAGCATTTT.

The chain uses TRBV4-1 and TRBJ2-7; D is ambiguous. The CDR3 has 15 amino acids. Per germline, CDR1 MGHRA and CDR2 YSYEKL. V shed 0 bases and J shed 2 bases, with 11 bases lying between them. The CDR3 sequence is CASSQEIREAYEQYF. DNA for the CDR3: TGCGCCAGCAGCCAAGAAATTAGAGAAGCCTACGAGCAGTACTTC.

The chain combines TRBV19 with TRBJ2-1, with TRBD2 identical over 10 bases. The CDR3 has 16 amino acids. Germline CDR1 and CDR2: LNHDA and SQIVND (reference sequence). V lost 7 bases and J lost 4; bases outside the gene matches: 10. Written as DNA, the CDR3 is TGTGCCAGTACCCCAGGGGTAGCGGGAGGTTACAATGAGCAGTTCTTC. This gives the protein CASTPGVAGGYNEQFF.

This chain uses TRBV27 with TRBJ2-1; 7 bases fit TRBD1. Germline trimming cut 3 bases from V and 6 bases from J; bases unmatched to any gene: 8. The CDR3 is made up of 15 amino acids. Germline V gives CDR1 MNHEY, CDR2 SMNVEV (reference sequence). Written as DNA, the CDR3 is TGTGCCAGCAGTTTTTTACAGGGGCCGGGCAATGAGCAGTTCTTC. This translates into CASSFLQGPGNEQFF.

There are a few counts of this clone. The chain employs TRBV2 and TRBJ1-3, with D hard to call. The CDR3 length is 16 residues. The germline V and J ends were trimmed by 4 bases and 0 bases, with 13 bases remaining between them. Germline assignment: CDR1 SNHLY and CDR2 FYNNEI. The CDR3: CASSAEGINSGNTIYF. CDR3 nucleotide sequence: TGTGCCAGCAGTGCCGAGGGCATTAACTCTGGAAACACCATATATTTT. Drawing the rest from reference TRBV2 and TRBJ1-3, the complete variable domain is EPEVTQTPSHQVTQMGQEVILRCVPISNHLYFYWYRQILGQKVEFLVSFYNNEISEKSEIFDDQFSVERPDGSNFTLKIRSTKLEDSAMYFCASSAEGINSGNTIYFGEGSWLTVV.

This clone occurred a few times. The same CDR3 can be traced to other DNA sequences in this sample. The chain couples TRBV5-1 to TRBJ1-4, with 7 bases identical to TRBD1. V shed 0 bases, J shed 0 bases, and the junction held 8 bases outside the gene matches. This CDR3 has 18 amino acids. The V gene's germline CDR1 is SGHRS and CDR2 YFSETQ. In DNA form, the CDR3 reads TGCGCCAGCAGCTTGGATAGGGGGCAGTCTTCAACTAATGAAAAACTGTTTTTT. Its protein is CASSLDRGQSSTNEKLFF.

V usage is TRBV25-1 and J usage is TRBJ1-1, with 11 bases aligning to TRBD1. The CDR3 consists of 14 residues. V shed 4 bases, J shed 12 bases, and the junction held 10 bases outside the gene matches. Germline V gene sequence: CDR1 MGHDK, CDR2 SYGVNS. CDR3 nucleotide sequence: TGTGCCAGCAGTGGTGGGACAGGGGGTTTTAGAACTTTCTTT. Amino acid sequence: CASSGGTGGFRTFF.